Listed below are T cell receptor beta chains from one sample, sequenced in a study of cytomegalovirus exposure and HLA in healthy donors. TCRdb's copy holds only in-frame clones and misses some; the assay was immunoSEQ multiplex PCR. The sample has 160,000 or so clones, around 69% seen once. The sample comprised PBMCs. The receptor set was obtained from a woman under 40 in good health and CMV-seronegative. Each CDR3 is given with its conserved first and last residue. A D gene is named only where the DNA matches it firmly. Some rows have no size entry. The others give once, few or many, or a class for an expanded clone.

>NA|TRBJ1-1|TRBV10-3|TRBD1
TGTGCCATCAGTGGCGGGAACAGGGGGTTGATTGAAGCTTTCTTT
CAISGGNRGLIEAFF
>NA|TRBJ1-2|TRBV7-2|NA
TGTGCCAGCAGCCGCCCTGGGGGGGTGGACTATGGCTACACCTTC
CASSRPGGVDYGYTF
>NA|TRBJ2-2|TRBV9|NA
TGTGCCAGCAACCTACAGGGTAACACCGGGGAGCTGTTTTTT
CASNLQGNTGELFF
>few|TRBJ2-7|TRBV19|TRBD1
TGTGCCAGTAGTCTGTCCCCCGGACAGGGGGACTACGAGCAGTACTTC
CASSLSPGQGDYEQYF
>NA|TRBJ2-3|TRBV5-1|NA
TGCGCCAGCAGCGAGGAGGGGGATACGCAGTATTTT
CASSEEGDTQYF
>NA|TRBJ2-1|TRBV15|NA
TGTGCCACCAGCAGAGATTATAGCAGCTACAATGAGCAGTTCTTC
CATSRDYSSYNEQFF
>once|TRBJ1-1|TRBV7-9|NA
TGTGCCAGCAGCCAAGTTGCAAACAGGGTGGCGGGGGGAGGGCTAGCTTTCTTT
CASSQVANRVAGGGLAFF
>few|TRBJ2-7|TRBV29-1|TRBD2
TGCAGCGTTCTCCGCGGGAGGGCCTACGAGCAGTACTTC
CSVLRGRAYEQYF
>NA|TRBJ2-5|TRBV29-1|TRBD2
TGCAGCGTTGGACTAGCGGGAAGGAGGGAGACCCAGTACTTC
CSVGLAGRRETQYF
>NA|TRBJ1-4|TRBV29-1|NA
TGCAGCGTGGGGGTCGAGGCCGCGGGGGCGGTAGGACTGTTTTTT
CSVGVEAAGAVGLFF
>NA|TRBJ2-2|TRBV6-5|NA
TGTGCCAGCAGTTATTCAGGCGGGGAGCTGTTTTTT
CASSYSGGELFF
>NA|TRBJ2-3|TRBV2|TRBD2
TGTGCCAGCAGTGAAACTAGCGTCTTAAGCACAGATACGCAGTATTTT
CASSETSVLSTDTQYF
>NA|TRBJ2-2|TRBV7-2|NA
TGTGCCAGCAGCTCCACCATCCTAGCCGGGGAGCTGTTTTTT
CASSSTILAGELFF
>NA|TRBJ1-1|TRBV9|NA
TGTGCCAGCAGCGTAGAAGGGGCTGAAGCTTTCTTT
CASSVEGAEAFF
>NA|TRBJ2-7|TRBV6-1|NA
TGTGCCAGCAGTGAATATCCGGGGGGCCCCTACGAGCAGTACTTC
CASSEYPGGPYEQYF
>NA|TRBJ1-4|TRBV5-4|TRBD1
TGTGCCAGCAGCTTGGGACAGGGGAATGAAAAACTGTTTTTT
CASSLGQGNEKLFF
>NA|TRBJ2-2|TRBV5-1|TRBD2
TGCGCCAGCAGCAGGACTAGCGGGGGGGCCTCCACCGGGGAGCTGTTTTTT
CASSRTSGGASTGELFF
>NA|TRBJ1-3|TRBV30|TRBD1
TGTGCCAGCACCGGACAGGCTGTCTCTGGAAACACCATATATTTT
CASTGQAVSGNTIYF
>NA|TRBJ2-7|TRBV4-2|NA
TGTGCCAGCAGCCAAGGAGCCTACGAGCAGTACTTC
CASSQGAYEQYF
>NA|TRBJ2-1|TRBV19|TRBD2
TGTGCCAGTAACCAGGGCGGGAGGACATCCTACAATGAGCAGTTCTTC
CASNQGGRTSYNEQFF
>NA|TRBJ2-2|TRBV2|NA
TGTGCCAGCAGTGGGGGTTGGGGGCAGAACACCGGGGAGCTGTTTTTT
CASSGGWGQNTGELFF
>NA|TRBJ1-5|TRBV27|TRBD1
TGTGCCAGCCGGACAGGGAGAGGGGGCCAGCCCCAGCATTTT
CASRTGRGGQPQHF
>NA|TRBJ1-5|TRBV2|NA
TGTGCCTCGGGGTCTTTCAATCAGCCCCAGCATTTT
CASGSFNQPQHF
>once|TRBJ2-3|TRBV7-2|NA
TGTGCCAGCAGCTTAGTGGGGCTAGGGGCTAGCACAGATACGCAGTATTTT
CASSLVGLGASTDTQYF
>NA|TRBJ1-1|TRBV4-2|NA
TGTGCCAGCAGCCAAGATGGGGGGGACACTGAAGCTTTCTTT
CASSQDGGDTEAFF
>once|TRBJ2-5|TRBV11-2|NA
TGTGCCAGCAGCTTTACAGACCAAGAGACCCAGTACTTC
CASSFTDQETQYF
>NA|TRBJ1-4|TRBV28|TRBD1
TGTGCCAGCAGTCCCCCCGGTACAGGGGAAGAAAAACTGTTTTTT
CASSPPGTGEEKLFF
>NA|TRBJ2-7|TRBV7-9|NA
TGTGCCAGCAGCTTAGTCGCGGAGGCCTACGAGCAGTACTTC
CASSLVAEAYEQYF
>few|TRBJ2-7|TRBV5-1|NA
TGCGCCAGCAGCTTGGAGGGAGAATATTACGAGCAGTACTTC
CASSLEGEYYEQYF
>NA|TRBJ2-3|TRBV4-2|TRBD2
TGTGCCAGCAGCCAAGATCCTCCTAGCGGGGGGGCAAATACGCAGTATTTT
CASSQDPPSGGANTQYF
>few|TRBJ1-1|TRBV30|NA
TGTGCCTGGAGTGTAGCCGTGACTATTAACACTGAAGCTTTCTTT
CAWSVAVTINTEAFF
>NA|TRBJ1-2|TRBV7-9|NA
TGTGCCAGCAGGCCTGACCGGGAAGGCTACACCTTC
CASRPDREGYTF
>NA|TRBJ1-2|TRBV7-2|NA
TGTGCCAGCAGCTTAGGGGGAGACGCAACCTATGGCTACACCTTC
CASSLGGDATYGYTF